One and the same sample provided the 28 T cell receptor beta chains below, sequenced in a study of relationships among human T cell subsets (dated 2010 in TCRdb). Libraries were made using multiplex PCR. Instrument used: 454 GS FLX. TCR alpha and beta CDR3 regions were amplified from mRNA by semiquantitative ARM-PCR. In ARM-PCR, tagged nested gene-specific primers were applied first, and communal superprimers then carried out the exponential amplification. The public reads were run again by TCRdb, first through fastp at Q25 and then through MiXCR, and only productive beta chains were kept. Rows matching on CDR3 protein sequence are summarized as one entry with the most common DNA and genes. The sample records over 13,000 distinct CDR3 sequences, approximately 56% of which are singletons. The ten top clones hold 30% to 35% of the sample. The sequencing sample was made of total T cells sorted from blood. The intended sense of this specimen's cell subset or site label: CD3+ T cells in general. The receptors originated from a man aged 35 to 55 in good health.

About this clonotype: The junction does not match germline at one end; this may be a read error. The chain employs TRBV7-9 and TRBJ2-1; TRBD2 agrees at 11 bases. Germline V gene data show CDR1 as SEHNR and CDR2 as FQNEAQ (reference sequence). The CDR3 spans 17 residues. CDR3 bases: TGTGCCAGCAGCTCTACCGCTAGCGGGAGGTTCTACAATGGGCAGTTCTTC. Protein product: CASSSTASGRFYNGQFF.

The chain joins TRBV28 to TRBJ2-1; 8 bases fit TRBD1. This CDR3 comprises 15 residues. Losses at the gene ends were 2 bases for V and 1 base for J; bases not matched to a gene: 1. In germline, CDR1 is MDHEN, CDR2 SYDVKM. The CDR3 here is CASSLRQGSYNEQFF. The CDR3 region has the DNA TGTGCCAGCAGTTTAAGACAGGGGTCCTACAATGAGCAGTTCTTC.

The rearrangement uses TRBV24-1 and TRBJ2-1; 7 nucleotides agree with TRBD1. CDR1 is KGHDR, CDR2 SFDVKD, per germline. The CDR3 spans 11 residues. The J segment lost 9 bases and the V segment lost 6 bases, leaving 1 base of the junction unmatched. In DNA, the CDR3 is TGTGCCACCAGTCGGACAGGTGAGCAGTTCTTC. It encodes CATSRTGEQFF.

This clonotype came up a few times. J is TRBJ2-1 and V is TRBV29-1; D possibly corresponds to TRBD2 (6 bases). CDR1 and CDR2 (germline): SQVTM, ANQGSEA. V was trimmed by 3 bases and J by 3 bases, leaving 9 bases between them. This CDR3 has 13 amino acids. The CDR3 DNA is TGCAGCGTTGACCTGACTAGCTACAATGAGCAGTTCTTC. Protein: CSVDLTSYNEQFF.

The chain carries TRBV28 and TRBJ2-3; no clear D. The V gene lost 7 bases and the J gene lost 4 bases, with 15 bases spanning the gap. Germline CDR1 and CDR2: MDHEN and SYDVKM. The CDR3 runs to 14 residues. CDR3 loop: CASNGPLGADTQYF. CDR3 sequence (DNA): TGTGCCAGCAACGGGCCCTTGGGTGCAGATACGCAGTATTTT. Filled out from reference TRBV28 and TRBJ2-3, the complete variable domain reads DVKVTQSSRYLVKRTGEKVFLECVQDMDHENMFWYRQDPGLGLRLIYFSYDVKMKEKGDIPEGYSVSREKKERFSLILESASTNQTSMYLCASNGPLGADTQYFGPGTRLTVL.

CDR3 amino acids: CSATAGGRGDTQYF. The CDR3 coding sequence is TGCAGTGCTACAGCGGGGGGGCGTGGAGATACGCAGTATTTT. This sequence joins TRBV20-1 and TRBJ2-3; 10 bases agree with TRBD2. V dropped 4 bases and J dropped 5; count of bases not matched to a gene: 6. Per germline, CDR1 DFQATT and CDR2 SNEGSKA (reference sequence). The CDR3 is 14 amino acids.

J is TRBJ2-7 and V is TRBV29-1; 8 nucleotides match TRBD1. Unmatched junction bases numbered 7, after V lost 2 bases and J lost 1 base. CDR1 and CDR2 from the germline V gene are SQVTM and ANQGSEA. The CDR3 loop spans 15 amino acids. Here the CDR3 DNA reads TGCAGCGTTGAAACGACGGGACAGGAGTCCTACGAGCAGTACTTC. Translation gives CSVETTGQESYEQYF.

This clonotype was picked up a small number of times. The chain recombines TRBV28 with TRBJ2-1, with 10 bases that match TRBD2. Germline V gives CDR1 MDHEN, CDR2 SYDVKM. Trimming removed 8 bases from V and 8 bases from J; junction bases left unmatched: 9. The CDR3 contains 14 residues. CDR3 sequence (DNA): TGTGCCAGCTCCTCCTGGCTAGCGGGAGATGAGCAGTTCTTC. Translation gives CASSSWLAGDEQFF.

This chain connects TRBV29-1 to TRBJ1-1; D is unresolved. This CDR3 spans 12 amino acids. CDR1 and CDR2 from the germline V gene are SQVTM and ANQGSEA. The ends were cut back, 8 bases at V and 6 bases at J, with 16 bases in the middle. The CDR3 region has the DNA TGCAGCCCCGGGTGGTGGGAGTCTGAAGCTTTCTTT. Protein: CSPGWWESEAFF.

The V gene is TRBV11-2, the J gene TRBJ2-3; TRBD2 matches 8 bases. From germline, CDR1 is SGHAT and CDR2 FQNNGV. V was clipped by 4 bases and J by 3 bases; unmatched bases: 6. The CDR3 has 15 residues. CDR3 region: CASSSMAGGTDTQYF. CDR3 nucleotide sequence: TGTGCCAGCAGCTCGATGGCGGGGGGAACAGATACGCAGTATTTT.

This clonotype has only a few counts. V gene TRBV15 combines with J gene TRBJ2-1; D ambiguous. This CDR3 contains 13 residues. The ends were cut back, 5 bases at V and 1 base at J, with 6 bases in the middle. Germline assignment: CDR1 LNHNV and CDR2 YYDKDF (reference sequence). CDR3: CATSVGSYNEQFF. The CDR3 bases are TGTGCCACCAGCGTCGGGTCCTACAATGAGCAGTTCTTC.

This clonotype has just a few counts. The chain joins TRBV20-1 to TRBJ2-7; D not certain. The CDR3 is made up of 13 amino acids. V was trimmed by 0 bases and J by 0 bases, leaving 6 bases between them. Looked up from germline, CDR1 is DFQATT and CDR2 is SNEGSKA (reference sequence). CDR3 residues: CSAREVSSYEQYF. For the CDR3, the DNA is TGCAGTGCTAGAGAGGTCAGCTCCTACGAGCAGTACTTC.

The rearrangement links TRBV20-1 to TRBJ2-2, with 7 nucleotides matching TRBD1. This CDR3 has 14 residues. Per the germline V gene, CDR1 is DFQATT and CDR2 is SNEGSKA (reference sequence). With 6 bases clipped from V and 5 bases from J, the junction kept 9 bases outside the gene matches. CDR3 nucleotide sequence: TGCAGTGCCCCAGACAGGGATAAAACCGGGGAGCTGTTTTTT. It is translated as CSAPDRDKTGELFF.

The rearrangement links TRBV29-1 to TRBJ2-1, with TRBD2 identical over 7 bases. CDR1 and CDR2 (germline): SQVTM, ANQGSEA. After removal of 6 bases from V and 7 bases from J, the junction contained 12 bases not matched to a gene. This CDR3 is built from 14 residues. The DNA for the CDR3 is TGCAGCGTAGCTAGCGGAGAACTTACGAATGAGCAGTTCTTC. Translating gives CSVASGELTNEQFF.

Here the CDR3 reads CASRPGGAGKDTQYF. The DNA for the CDR3 is TGTGCCAGCAGACCCGGAGGAGCGGGAAAAGATACGCAGTATTTT. The chain has TRBV27 and TRBJ2-3; 7 bases agree with TRBD2. J lost 5 bases, V lost 6 bases, and 11 bases had no gene match. CDR1 MNHEY and CDR2 SMNVEV come from the germline V gene (reference sequence). This CDR3 spans 15 amino acids.

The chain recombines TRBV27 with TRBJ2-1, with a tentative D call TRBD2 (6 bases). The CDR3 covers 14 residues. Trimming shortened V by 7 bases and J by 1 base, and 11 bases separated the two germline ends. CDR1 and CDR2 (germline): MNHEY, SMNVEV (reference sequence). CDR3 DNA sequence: TGTGCCAGCACTCTAAGCGGGTCCTACAATGAGCAGTTCTTC. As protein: CASTLSGSYNEQFF.

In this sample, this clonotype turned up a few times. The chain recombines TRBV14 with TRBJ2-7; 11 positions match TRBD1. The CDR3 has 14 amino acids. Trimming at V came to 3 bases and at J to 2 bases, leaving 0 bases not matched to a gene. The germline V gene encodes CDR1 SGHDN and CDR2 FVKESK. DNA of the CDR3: TGTGCCAGCAGCCAGGACAGGGGGCCCTACGAGCAGTACTTC. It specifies CASSQDRGPYEQYF.

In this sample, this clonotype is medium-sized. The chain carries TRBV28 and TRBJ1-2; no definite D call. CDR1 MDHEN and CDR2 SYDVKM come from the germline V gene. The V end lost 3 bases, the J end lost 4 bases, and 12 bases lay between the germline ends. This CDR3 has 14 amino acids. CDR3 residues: CASSFNFQTYGYTF. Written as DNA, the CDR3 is TGTGCCAGCAGTTTCAACTTTCAGACCTATGGCTACACCTTC.

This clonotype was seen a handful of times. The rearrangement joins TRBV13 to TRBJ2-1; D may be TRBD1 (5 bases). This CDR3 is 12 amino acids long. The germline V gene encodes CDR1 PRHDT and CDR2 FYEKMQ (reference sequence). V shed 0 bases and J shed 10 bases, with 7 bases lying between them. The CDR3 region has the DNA TGTGCCAGCAGCTTAGGCAACAGGGAGCAGTTCTTC. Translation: CASSLGNREQFF. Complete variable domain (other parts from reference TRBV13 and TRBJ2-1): AAGVIQSPRHLIKEKRETATLKCYPIPRHDTVYWYQQGPGQDPQFLISFYEKMQSDKGSIPDRFSAQQFSDYHSELNMSSLELGDSALYFCASSLGNREQFFGPGTRLTVL.

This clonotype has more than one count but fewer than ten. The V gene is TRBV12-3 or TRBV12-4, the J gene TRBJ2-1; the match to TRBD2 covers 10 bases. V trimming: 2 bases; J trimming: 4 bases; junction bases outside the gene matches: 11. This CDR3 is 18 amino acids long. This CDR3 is CASSLFRLGLAEYNEQFF. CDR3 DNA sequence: TGTGCCAGCAGTTTATTTAGGCTAGGACTAGCGGAGTACAATGAGCAGTTCTTC.

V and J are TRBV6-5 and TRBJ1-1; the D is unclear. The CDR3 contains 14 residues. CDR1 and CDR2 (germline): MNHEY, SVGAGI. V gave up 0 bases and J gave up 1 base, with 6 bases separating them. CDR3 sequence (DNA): TGTGCCAGCAGTTACTCGACACGGAACACTGAAGCTTTCTTT. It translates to CASSYSTRNTEAFF.

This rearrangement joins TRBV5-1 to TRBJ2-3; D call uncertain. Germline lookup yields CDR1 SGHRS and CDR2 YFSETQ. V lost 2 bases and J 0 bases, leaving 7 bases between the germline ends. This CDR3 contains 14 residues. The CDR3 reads CASSLLHSTDTQYF. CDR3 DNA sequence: TGCGCCAGCAGCTTATTACACAGCACAGATACGCAGTATTTT.

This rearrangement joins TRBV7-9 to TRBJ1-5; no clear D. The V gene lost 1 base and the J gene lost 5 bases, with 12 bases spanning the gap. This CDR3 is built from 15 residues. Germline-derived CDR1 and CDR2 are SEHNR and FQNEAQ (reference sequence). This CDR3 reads CASSLGFGDDQPQHF. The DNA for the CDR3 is TGTGCCAGCAGCTTAGGGTTTGGGGATGATCAGCCCCAGCATTTT.

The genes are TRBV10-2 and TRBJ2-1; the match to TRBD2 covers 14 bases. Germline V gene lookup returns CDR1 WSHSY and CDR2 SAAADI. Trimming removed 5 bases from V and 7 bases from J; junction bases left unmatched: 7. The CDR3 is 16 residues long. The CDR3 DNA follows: TGCGCCAGCAGTCCCGGGACTAGCGGGAGAGGGAATGAGCAGTTCTTC. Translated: CASSPGTSGRGNEQFF.

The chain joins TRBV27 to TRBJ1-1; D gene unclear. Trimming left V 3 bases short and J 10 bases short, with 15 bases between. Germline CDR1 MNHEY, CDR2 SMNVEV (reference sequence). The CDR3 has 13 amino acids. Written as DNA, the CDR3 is TGTGCCAGCAGTTTGTCCTTTCTAGGGCGAGCTTTCTTT. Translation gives CASSLSFLGRAFF.

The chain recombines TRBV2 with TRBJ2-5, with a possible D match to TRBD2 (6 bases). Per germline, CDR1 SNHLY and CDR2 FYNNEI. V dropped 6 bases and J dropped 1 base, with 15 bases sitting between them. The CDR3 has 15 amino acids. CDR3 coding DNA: TGTGCCAGCAGAGACCTACTAGCTCTCCAAGAGACCCAGTACTTC. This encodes CASRDLLALQETQYF.

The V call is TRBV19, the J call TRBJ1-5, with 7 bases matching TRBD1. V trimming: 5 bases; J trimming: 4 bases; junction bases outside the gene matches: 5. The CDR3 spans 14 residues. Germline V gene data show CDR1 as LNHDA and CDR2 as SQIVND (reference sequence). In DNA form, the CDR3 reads TGTGCCAGTAGTCGGGGACAGTGGAATCAGCCCCAGCATTTT. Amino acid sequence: CASSRGQWNQPQHF.

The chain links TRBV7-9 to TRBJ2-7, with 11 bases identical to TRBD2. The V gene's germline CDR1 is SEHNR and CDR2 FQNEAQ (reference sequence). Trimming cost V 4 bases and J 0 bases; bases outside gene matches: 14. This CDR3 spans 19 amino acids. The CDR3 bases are TGTGCCAGCAGCTCTAGGACTCTAGCGGGAGGCCCCCCCTCCTACGAGCAGTACTTC. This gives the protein CASSSRTLAGGPPSYEQYF.